The 30 T cell receptor beta chains below all came from one sample that was sequenced in a study of spatial heterogeneity in lung cancer. Time point defined: blood at routine non-recurrence follow-up after resection. Each CDR3 protein is one row after TCRdb ran MiXCR on the 5' RACE reads. The sample has tens of thousands of distinct CDR3 sequences; roughly 8.9% are singletons. The sequencing here drew on PBMCs, taken at follow-up. These receptors originate from a female donor with early-stage non-small cell lung cancer.

Turning to this clonotype: A read error is possible here, since a much larger clone lies one base away. This chain connects TRBV7-3 to TRBJ2-5; D unresolved. Germline CDR1 SGHTA, CDR2 FQGTGA. CDR3 size: 13 residues. The CDR3 protein is CAGSLSSQETQYF. CDR3 DNA sequence: TGTGCCGGCAGCTTGAGCAGTCAAGAGACCCAGTACTTC. The full variable domain, its missing parts supplied by reference TRBV7-3 and TRBJ2-5, is GAGVSQTPSNKVTEKGKYVELRCDPISGHTALYWYRQSLGQGPEFLIYFQGTGAADDSGLPNDRFFAVRPEGSVSTLKIQRTERGDSAVYLCAGSLSSQETQYFGPGTRLLVL.

This clonotype has ten or more counts. This rearrangement joins TRBV7-2 to TRBJ2-4; D tentatively reads TRBD1 or TRBD2 (5 bases each). Germline V gene sequence: CDR1 SGHTA, CDR2 FQGNSA. The CDR3 length is 14 residues. The V gene lost 5 bases and the J gene lost 8 bases, with 16 bases spanning the gap. CDR3 sequence (DNA): TGTGCCAGCAGCAGGGCCGGGATAGGGGACATTCAGTACTTC. Protein: CASSRAGIGDIQYF.

A few counts support this clonotype. V is TRBV29-1 and J is TRBJ2-5, with 12 positions matching TRBD2. Germline V gives CDR1 SQVTM, CDR2 ANQGSEA. V shed 8 bases, J shed 4 bases, and the junction held 5 bases outside the gene matches. CDR3 size: 13 residues. CDR3 in amino acids: CSPTGLAGETQYF. The CDR3 DNA sequence: TGCAGCCCTACGGGACTAGCGGGAGAGACCCAGTACTTC.

This clonotype came up many times. This chain links TRBV6-5 with TRBJ2-7; 10 positions match TRBD2. The V gene's germline CDR1 is MNHEY and CDR2 SVGAGI. The CDR3 length is 18 residues. V dropped 2 bases and J dropped 2; count of bases not matched to a gene: 12. The CDR3 loop is CASSYRSGTSDFAYEQYF. DNA for the CDR3: TGTGCCAGCAGTTACCGATCCGGGACTAGCGACTTCGCCTACGAGCAGTACTTC.

This clonotype was observed many times. J is TRBJ2-7 and V is TRBV29-1; D uncertain. CDR1 is SQVTM and CDR2 is ANQGSEA in the germline V gene. Trimming pared 4 bases from V and 4 bases from J, leaving 8 bases between. The length of the CDR3 is 11 residues. CDR3 sequence reads: CSVGDSYEQYF. CDR3 nucleotide sequence: TGCAGCGTTGGTGACTCGTACGAGCAGTACTTC.

This clonotype showed up just a few times. The rearrangement links TRBV6-1 to TRBJ1-2; D remains ambiguous. V lost 4 bases and J 1 base, leaving 16 bases between the germline ends. The CDR3 is 16 amino acids. CDR1 and CDR2 from the germline V gene are MNHNS and SASEGT. The CDR3 DNA follows: TGTGCCAGCAGTGCAGGAACGGGAACCCTTAACTATGGCTACACCTTC. Translating gives CASSAGTGTLNYGYTF.

The V call is TRBV9, the J call TRBJ2-1, with 11 bases matching TRBD2. The length of the CDR3 is 16 residues. CDR1 is SGDLS, CDR2 YYNGEE, per germline. J was trimmed by 4 bases and V by 4 bases; bases with no gene match: 7. The CDR3 is CASSPSGTSGYNEQFF. DNA for the CDR3: TGTGCCAGCAGCCCGTCCGGGACTAGCGGATACAATGAGCAGTTCTTC.

Details on this clonotype: This may arise from a read error, as a much more abundant clone is one base away. The rearrangement uses TRBV5-1 and TRBJ2-1; TRBD2 matches at 8 bases. Germline V gives CDR1 SGHRS, CDR2 YFSETQ. With V trimmed by 0 bases and J by 5 bases, 4 bases remained unmatched. The CDR3 spans 15 residues. The CDR3 sequence is CASSLGAAGDNEQFF. For the CDR3, the DNA is TGCGCCAGCAGCTTGGGGGCAGCGGGAGACAATGAGCAGTTCTTC.

V usage is TRBV7-2 and J usage is TRBJ2-3; 8 bases agree with TRBD2. V lost 5 bases, J lost 5 bases, and 12 bases stayed unmatched. Germline CDR1 is SGHTA and CDR2 is FQGNSA. This CDR3 spans 16 amino acids. CDR3 bases: TGTGCCAGCAGCCGGAGAGCGGGAGAAGTATTAGATACGCAGTATTTT. The encoded protein is CASSRRAGEVLDTQYF.

This clonotype has at least ten counts. The genes are TRBV6-1 and TRBJ2-5; D not certain. There are 15 residues in the CDR3. Germline CDR1 MNHNS, CDR2 SASEGT. Trimming removed 3 bases from V and 5 bases from J, with 16 bases in between. This CDR3 reads CASSEDPLPSETQYF. DNA of the CDR3: TGTGCCAGCAGTGAGGACCCCCTCCCGTCGGAGACCCAGTACTTC.

This clonotype occurred many times. The chain recombines TRBV6-2 or TRBV6-3 with TRBJ2-6; D is undetermined. Deletions cut 6 bases from V and 3 bases from J, with 6 bases between. The CDR3 spans 13 residues. Germline values: CDR1 MNHEY, CDR2 SVGEGT. The CDR3 spells CASSLSGANVLTF. In DNA, the CDR3 is TGTGCCAGCAGCCTCAGTGGGGCCAACGTCCTGACTTTC.

The chain recombines TRBV7-9 with TRBJ2-5, with D unclear. With 1 base removed from V and 1 base from J, the gap between germline ends came to 10 bases. Germline V gene data show CDR1 as SEHNR and CDR2 as FQNEAQ (reference sequence). This CDR3 region has 15 residues. This chain's CDR3 is CASSLGVAPQETQYF. CDR3 DNA: TGTGCCAGCAGCTTAGGAGTCGCACCCCAAGAGACCCAGTACTTC.

This clonotype was recorded many times. The rearrangement links TRBV19 to TRBJ2-1, with 7 positions matching TRBD2. V lost 1 base to trimming and J lost 5 bases; unmatched junction nucleotides: 2. Germline lookup yields CDR1 LNHDA and CDR2 SQIVND (reference sequence). The CDR3 extends over 14 amino acids. CDR3 nucleotides: TGTGCCAGTAGTATAGGACTAGCCCACAATGAGCAGTTCTTC. Encoded protein: CASSIGLAHNEQFF.

In this sample, this clonotype turned up a few times. The chain links TRBV12-3 or TRBV12-4 to TRBJ1-1; D is unclear. V lost 1 base to trimming and J lost 2 bases, with 8 bases between them. The CDR3 has 14 residues. The CDR3 reads CASSLEVVNTEAFF. The DNA for the CDR3 is TGTGCCAGCAGTTTAGAGGTAGTTAACACTGAAGCTTTCTTT.

The genes are TRBV6-6 and TRBJ2-1; D possibly uses TRBD1 or TRBD2 (6 bases each). CDR1 is MNHNY, CDR2 SVGAGI, per germline (reference sequence). Between the trimmed V and J ends, which lost 1 base and 0 bases, there was a span of 19 bases. This CDR3 region has 19 residues. The CDR3 loop is CASSYFLFEGGGSYNEQFF. In DNA, the CDR3 is TGTGCCAGCAGTTACTTCCTATTCGAAGGAGGGGGCTCCTACAATGAGCAGTTCTTC.

This clonotype has more than one count but fewer than ten. This chain links TRBV28 with TRBJ1-6; no firm D call. CDR1 is MDHEN, CDR2 SYDVKM, per germline. Trimming removed 3 bases from V and 7 bases from J, with 10 bases in between. This CDR3 is built from 14 residues. The CDR3 reads CASSFLGVNSPLHF. CDR3 nucleotide sequence: TGTGCCAGCAGTTTTCTGGGAGTGAATTCACCCCTCCACTTT.

The sample holds many counts of this clonotype. The genes are TRBV20-1 and TRBJ2-3, with D perhaps assigned TRBD1 or TRBD2 (5 bases each). V shed 3 bases and J shed 6 bases, with 19 bases lying between them. Germline CDR1 and CDR2: DFQATT and SNEGSKA (reference sequence). The CDR3 is 15 amino acids. For the CDR3, the DNA is TGCAGTGCTAGTCGGGCAGGGAGAAAGGAGGATACGCAGTATTTT. Translating gives CSASRAGRKEDTQYF.

This chain joins TRBV15 and TRBJ2-3, with 7 bases lining up with TRBD2. CDR1 LNHNV and CDR2 YYDKDF come from the germline V gene (reference sequence). The CDR3 has 18 residues. Unmatched junction bases numbered 14, after V lost 0 bases and J lost 5 bases. DNA for the CDR3: TGTGCCACCAGCAGAGATGCAGGGTCGCGGGGGACTAAAGATACGCAGTATTTT. It translates to CATSRDAGSRGTKDTQYF. Using reference TRBV15 and TRBJ2-3 for the parts outside the CDR3, the full variable domain is DAMVIQNPRYQVTQFGKPVTLSCSQTLNHNVMYWYQQKSSQAPKLLFHYYDKDFNNEADTPDNFQSRRPNTSFCFLDIRSPGLGDTAMYLCATSRDAGSRGTKDTQYFGPGTRLTVL.

In this sample, this clonotype turned up a few times. Being one base from a much bigger clone, this may be a read error. This chain joins TRBV7-9 and TRBJ2-3, with D uncertain. Between the trimmed V and J ends, which lost 5 bases and 2 bases, there was a span of 5 bases. Looked up from germline, CDR1 is SEHNR and CDR2 is FQNEAQ (reference sequence). The CDR3 consists of 12 residues. CDR3 nucleotide sequence: TGTGCCAGCAGCCCCATCACAGATACGCAGTATTTT. Protein: CASSPITDTQYF. Based on the CDR3 plus reference TRBV7-9 and TRBJ2-3, the full variable domain is DTGVSQNPRHKITKRGQNVTFRCDPISEHNRLYWYRQTLGQGPEFLTYFQNEAQLEKSRLLSDRFSAERPKGSFSTLEIQRTEQGDSAMYLCASSPITDTQYFGPGTRLTVL.

About this clonotype: A much larger clone differs by one base, so this may be a read error. This rearrangement joins TRBV30 to TRBJ2-6; D not resolved. With 4 bases removed from V and 2 bases from J, the gap between germline ends came to 6 bases. The CDR3 has 13 amino acids. Germline CDR1 reads GTSNPN; CDR2 reads SVGIG (reference sequence). CDR3 in amino acids: CAWKGTGANVLTF. The CDR3 nucleotides are TGTGCCTGGAAGGGAACTGGGGCCAACGTCCTGACTTTC. Together with reference TRBV30 and TRBJ2-6, the CDR3 gives the full variable domain: SQTIHQWPATLVQPVGSPLSLECTVEGTSNPNLYWYRQAAGRGLQLLFYSVGIGQISSEVPQNLSASRPQDRQFILSSKKLLLSDSGFYLCAWKGTGANVLTFGAGSRLTVL.

This clonotype was found many times. The rearrangement joins TRBV6-5 to TRBJ2-6; D gene ambiguous. Germline loops: CDR1 MNHEY, CDR2 SVGAGI. CDR3 size: 18 residues. V lost 6 bases to trimming and J lost 0 bases, with 18 bases between them. The CDR3 sequence is CASSPIGQSPSGANVLTF. The CDR3 nucleotides are TGTGCCAGCAGCCCCATAGGTCAGAGTCCCTCTGGGGCCAACGTCCTGACTTTC.

This clonotype has at least ten counts. The junction and the germline gene differ at one end; a read error may be behind it. The chain joins TRBV4-1 to TRBJ2-1; 14 nucleotides align to TRBD2. Germline V gene lookup returns CDR1 MGHRA and CDR2 YSYEKL. The CDR3 extends over 18 amino acids. CDR3 sequence reads: CASRQGLAGGLTYNEQFF. The CDR3 region has the DNA TGCGCCAGCAGACAAGGACTAGCGGGAGGTCTGACCTACAATGAGCAGTTCTTC.

This clonotype was counted many times. The gene calls are TRBV25-1 and TRBJ1-5; 8 bases align to TRBD1. This CDR3 is built from 16 residues. The V and J ends lost 3 bases and 4 bases, in that order; junction bases with no gene match: 8. Germline-derived CDR1 and CDR2 are MGHDK and SYGVNS. In nucleotides, the CDR3 is TGTGCCAGCAGTGATAGTGAACAGGGGGTGAATCAGCCCCAGCATTTT. Translated: CASSDSEQGVNQPQHF. The full variable domain, completed using reference TRBV25-1 and TRBJ1-5, is EADIYQTPRYLVIGTGKKITLECSQTMGHDKMYWYQQDPGMELHLIHYSYGVNSTEKGDLSSESTVSRIRTEHFPLTLESARPSHTSQYLCASSDSEQGVNQPQHFGDGTRLSIL.

V is TRBV19 and J is TRBJ2-5, with D possibly being TRBD2 (6 bases). Trimming pared 1 base from V and 5 bases from J, leaving 11 bases between. The CDR3 is made up of 14 amino acids. The V gene's germline CDR1 is LNHDA and CDR2 SQIVND (reference sequence). The CDR3 bases are TGTGCCAGTAGTATAGCGGGAGCCACGGAGACCCAGTACTTC. Protein sequence: CASSIAGATETQYF.

The table lists this clonotype with many counts. The chain carries TRBV29-1 and TRBJ1-5; D not certain. The germline CDR1 and CDR2 sequences are SQVTM and ANQGSEA. CDR3 length: 13 amino acids. V lost 3 bases and J 6 bases, leaving 12 bases between the germline ends. In DNA form, the CDR3 reads TGCAGCGTTGAGTCCGTTGTCGGTCAGCCCCAGCATTTT. Translated, it gives CSVESVVGQPQHF.

This clonotype came up many times. The chain employs TRBV10-3 and TRBJ2-1; the match to TRBD2 covers 10 bases. CDR3 length: 15 amino acids. Losses at the gene ends were 6 bases for V and 9 bases for J; bases not matched to a gene: 11. Germline CDR1 and CDR2: ENHRY and SYGVKD. Here the CDR3 reads CAIRELAGEKTEQFF. CDR3 nucleotide sequence: TGTGCCATCAGGGAGCTAGCGGGAGAGAAGACTGAGCAGTTCTTC.

This clonotype came up many times. The V and J genes are TRBV11-2 and TRBJ2-2, with D unclear. CDR1 SGHAT and CDR2 FQNNGV come from the germline V gene. The V end lost 0 bases, the J end lost 1 base, and 6 bases lay between the germline ends. The length of the CDR3 is 15 residues. CDR3 amino acids: CASSLDSVNTGELFF. CDR3 DNA sequence: TGTGCCAGCAGCTTAGATTCGGTGAACACCGGGGAGCTGTTTTTT.

A few counts support this clonotype. The rearrangement joins TRBV5-5 to TRBJ2-1, with D unclear. CDR3 length: 16 residues. The germline gives CDR1 SGHKS, CDR2 YYEKEE (reference sequence). Trimming took 0 bases from V and 5 from J, leaving 15 bases between them. The CDR3 sequence is CASSLGQPNFDNEQFF. The CDR3 DNA reads as TGTGCCAGCAGCTTGGGGCAGCCGAATTTCGACAATGAGCAGTTCTTC.

In its sample, this clonotype was seen a few times. The chain links TRBV7-9 to TRBJ2-1; the D is unclear. Trimming left V 5 bases short and J 4 bases short, with 21 bases between. The CDR3 runs to 17 residues. CDR1 and CDR2 from the germline V gene are SEHNR and FQNEAQ (reference sequence). CDR3 nucleotide sequence: TGTGCCAGCAGCCGTGTCCCGAATATTTTATATTACAATGAGCAGTTCTTC. It encodes CASSRVPNILYYNEQFF.

This clonotype was observed many times. This chain joins TRBV19 and TRBJ2-7; the D gene is possibly TRBD2 (6 bases). The germline V gene has CDR1 LNHDA and CDR2 SQIVND (reference sequence). CDR3 length equals 15 residues. The V and J ends lost 3 bases and 7 bases respectively, with 19 bases between them. For the CDR3, the DNA is TGTGCCAGTAGTATTGGATCGGGACTCCGGGCGGAGCAGTACTTC. It is translated as CASSIGSGLRAEQYF.